The present TCR beta chain was sequenced within a study of T cells in localized non-small cell lung cancer. General study points: Adjacent uninvolved lung had the highest clonality, suggesting focused antigen responses. Heterogeneity cannot be ruled out, as sequencing used one tumor region only.

Assay used: immunoSEQ multiplex PCR; TCRdb lists only in-frame clones, some missing. The sample yields 25,000 to 30,000 clones, 92% seen once. The V end was cut by 1 base, the J end by 6 bases, with 9 bases between. Looked up from germline, CDR1 is SGHAT and CDR2 is FQNNGV. This CDR3 spans 13 amino acids. About this clone: The antigen is undetermined.

The receptor was isolated from a woman aged 40-69 years with stage III lung adenocarcinoma. The source was peripheral blood mononuclear cells, collected before any cancer treatment. The chain carries TRBV11-2 and TRBJ1-2; no definite D call. CDR3 nucleotide sequence: TGTGCCAGCAGCTTAGGAAGCCTTGATGGCTACACCTTC. Translation gives CASSLGSLDGYTF.